This T cell receptor (beta chain) was identified during a study of monozygotic twins with inflammatory bowel disease. A remark on this clonotype: Its specificity is not known.

Germline CDR1 reads SQVTM; CDR2 reads ANQGSEA. The length of the CDR3 is 12 residues. With about 15 and 9 cycles respectively, two nested PCRs were carried out on TCRalpha and TCRbeta cDNA. One entry per CDR3 protein, without DNA, is what TCRdb gives after re-calling the 5' RACE reads. The sample table includes roughly 120,000 distinct CDR3 sequences. Study results and limitations: No difference was seen in repertoire similarity between concordant and discordant twins, possibly from limited power. Evidence failed to back one strong IBD-linked signal or clonotype.

V usage is TRBV29-1 and J usage is TRBJ2-3; no DNA is available, so the TRBD2 call from TCRdb remains unchecked. The TCR comes from a human donor with ulcerative colitis or Crohn's disease, or a healthy co-twin of an affected twin (not recorded which). The sample was blood. CDR3: CSSLTSGGLRNF.